A selection of T cell receptor beta chains follows, all from one sample in a study of blood T cells in healthy people across ages. Each CDR3 protein is one row after TCRdb ran MiXCR on the 5' RACE reads. The sample holds some 760,000 distinct CDR3 sequences; 20% to 30% are singletons and the top ten take under 4%. The same specimen was also included in a second study, on T cells of mothers and their children.

The sequenced sample consisted of blood. The receptors come from a boy between 10 and 17 years old in good health. The CDR3 runs from the conserved cysteine through the conserved F or W. The D gene is left open where the match is weak. The size entry is marked missing in some rows and otherwise reads once, few, many or a size class.

length	size	J	V	D	CDR3	DNA
15	.	TRBJ1-4	TRBV30	TRBD1	CAWSAQGTAGEKLFF	TGTGCCTGGAGTGCACAGGGGACGGCGGGCGAAAAACTGTTTTTT
14	many	TRBJ2-5	TRBV7-8	.	CASSRPSAQETQYF	TGTGCCAGCAGCCGTCCGTCGGCCCAAGAGACCCAGTACTTC
14	.	TRBJ2-1	TRBV7-9	TRBD2	CASSISGDYNEQFF	TGTGCCAGCAGCATAAGCGGGGACTACAATGAGCAGTTCTTC
14	few	TRBJ1-1	TRBV5-5	TRBD1	CASGQTTGRAEAFF	TGTGCCAGCGGACAAACGACAGGGCGCGCTGAAGCTTTCTTT
17	.	TRBJ2-3	TRBV5-1	.	CASSSRLTRFNTDTQYF	TGCGCCAGTAGCTCCCGATTGACACGTTTTAACACAGATACGCAGTATTTT
15	.	TRBJ2-1	TRBV6-2/TRBV6-3	.	CATIRGTSSYNEQFF	TGTGCCACCATCCGGGGTACGAGCTCCTACAATGAGCAGTTCTTC
12	few	TRBJ1-6	TRBV7-9	.	CASSWDNSPLHF	TGTGCCAGCAGCTGGGATAATTCACCCCTCCACTTT
15	.	TRBJ1-1	TRBV20-1	TRBD1	CSAPRQGFPNTEAFF	TGCAGTGCCCCTCGACAGGGATTCCCGAACACTGAAGCTTTCTTT
16	.	TRBJ2-3	TRBV7-9	TRBD2	CASSLGGLAGSDTQYF	TGTGCCAGCAGCTTAGGAGGACTAGCGGGATCAGATACGCAGTATTTT
16	.	TRBJ2-1	TRBV20-1	TRBD2	CSARDKKRDLYNEQFF	TGCAGTGCTAGAGATAAGAAGCGGGATTTATACAATGAGCAGTTCTTC
13	.	TRBJ2-1	TRBV12-3/TRBV12-4	.	CAGGTGRPNEQFF	TGTGCCGGTGGTACCGGGCGGCCCAATGAGCAGTTCTTC
16	many	TRBJ2-4	TRBV5-1	.	CASSLGAGLAKNIQYF	TGTGCCAGCAGTTTGGGGGCGGGACTAGCCAAAAACATTCAGTACTTC
15	.	TRBJ1-1	TRBV6-5	.	CASNNEGVLDTEAFF	TGTGCCAGCAATAACGAAGGGGTGCTGGACACTGAAGCTTTCTTT
14	.	TRBJ2-5	TRBV5-1	TRBD2	CASSMTSFRETQYF	TGCGCCAGCAGCATGACTAGCTTTCGGGAGACCCAGTACTTC
15	.	TRBJ2-3	TRBV29-1	TRBD1	CSVALDRGITDTQYF	TGCAGCGTCGCTTTGGACAGGGGGATCACAGATACGCAGTATTTT
22	few	TRBJ2-2	TRBV11-2	TRBD2	CASSLDPPGAGGLLRMVGELFF	TGTGCCAGCAGCTTAGATCCGCCGGGCGCGGGGGGGCTCCTAAGAATGGTCGGGGAGCTGTTTTTT
11	few	TRBJ1-1	TRBV7-9	.	CASSVGQRAFF	TGTGCCAGCAGCGTAGGACAGCGAGCTTTCTTT
15	.	TRBJ1-1	TRBV10-3	.	CATNPGPGASVEAFF	TGTGCCACCAATCCCGGACCGGGGGCTTCCGTAGAAGCTTTCTTT
15	few	TRBJ1-1	TRBV11-1	TRBD1	CASSFRTGINTEAFF	TGTGCCAGCAGCTTCCGGACAGGTATTAACACTGAAGCTTTCTTT
17	.	TRBJ2-7	TRBV7-8	TRBD2	CASRRSSLAGETYEQYF	TGTGCCAGCAGACGAAGCTCCCTAGCGGGAGAGACCTACGAGCAGTACTTC
11	many	TRBJ2-2	TRBV28	.	CASSFSGELFF	TGTGCCAGCAGTTTCTCCGGGGAGCTGTTTTTT
15	few	TRBJ1-2	TRBV28	TRBD1	CASSFNRGVFYGYTF	TGTGCCAGCAGTTTTAACAGGGGGGTGTTCTATGGCTACACCTTC
18	.	TRBJ1-3	TRBV3-1	.	CASSQDPWDIISGNTIYF	TGTGCCAGCAGCCAAGACCCCTGGGACATCATCTCTGGAAACACCATATATTTT
13	many	TRBJ2-5	TRBV11-3	.	CASSRDYQETQYF	TGTGCCAGCAGCCGGGACTACCAAGAGACCCAGTACTTC
16	.	TRBJ1-5	TRBV4-1	TRBD1	CASSQVGTASNQPQHF	TGCGCCAGCAGCCAAGTGGGGACAGCCAGCAATCAGCCCCAGCATTTT
12	few	TRBJ2-5	TRBV29-1	.	CSVSAAQETQYF	TGCAGCGTTTCGGCAGCTCAAGAGACCCAGTACTTC
16	.	TRBJ2-5	TRBV20-1	TRBD1	CSAPAPGGARQETQYF	TGCAGTGCTCCCGCGCCAGGGGGCGCGAGGCAAGAGACCCAGTACTTC
17	many	TRBJ2-7	TRBV12-3/TRBV12-4	TRBD1	CASSLEGGQGSIYEQYF	TGTGCCAGCAGTTTAGAGGGGGGACAGGGTAGTATCTACGAGCAGTACTTC
15	few	TRBJ2-7	TRBV5-1	.	CASSPNPGENGEQYF	TGCGCCAGCAGCCCTAACCCGGGAGAGAACGGCGAGCAGTACTTC
15	.	TRBJ2-1	TRBV3-1	.	CASSQDRLVGNEQFF	TGTGCCAGCAGCCAAGATCGACTAGTGGGGAATGAGCAGTTCTTC
16	.	TRBJ2-1	TRBV6-5	.	CASKYSGGTAYNEQFF	TGTGCCAGCAAATACAGTGGGGGTACCGCCTACAATGAGCAGTTCTTC
15	.	TRBJ1-5	TRBV28	.	CASSTQGRGDQPQHF	TGTGCCAGCAGTACGCAGGGGAGGGGGGATCAGCCCCAGCATTTT
14	few	TRBJ2-6	TRBV7-2	.	CATSMGAGANVLTF	TGTGCCACCTCAATGGGGGCTGGGGCCAACGTCCTGACTTTC
17	.	TRBJ1-6	TRBV20-1	TRBD1	CSARDPGQGRNNSPLHF	TGCAGTGCTAGAGATCCAGGACAGGGTCGTAATAATTCACCCCTCCACTTT
14	many	TRBJ2-3	TRBV29-1	TRBD2	CSVEGLAGTDTQYF	TGCAGCGTTGAGGGACTAGCGGGAACAGATACGCAGTATTTT
14	.	TRBJ2-7	TRBV4-3	.	CASSQVQGTYEQYF	TGCGCCAGCAGCCAAGTCCAGGGTACCTACGAGCAGTACTTC
18	.	TRBJ2-1	TRBV5-1	TRBD2	CASSSFGLAGGLRNEQFF	TGCGCCAGCAGCTCGTTTGGACTAGCGGGGGGACTGCGCAATGAGCAGTTCTTC
11	few	TRBJ1-2	TRBV20-1	.	CSARDDPNYTF	TGCAGTGCTAGAGATGATCCAAATTACACCTTC
15	few	TRBJ2-2	TRBV7-2	.	CASRMRTENTGELFF	TGTGCCAGCCGTATGAGGACGGAGAACACCGGGGAGCTGTTTTTT
11	.	TRBJ2-1	TRBV12-3/TRBV12-4	.	CASSPGIEQFF	TGTGCCAGCAGTCCGGGCATTGAGCAGTTCTTC
14	.	TRBJ1-3	TRBV12-3/TRBV12-4	.	CASSLSQGGNTIYF	TGTGCCAGCAGTTTGTCACAGGGAGGAAACACCATATATTTT
15	.	TRBJ2-5	TRBV7-3	.	CASSSRTEYQETQCF	TGTGCCAGCAGCTCAAGGACAGAGTACCAAGAGACCCAGTGCTTC
12	once	TRBJ2-3	TRBV20-1	TRBD2	CSAGLAADTQYF	TGCAGTGCTGGACTAGCGGCAGATACGCAGTATTTT
13	few	TRBJ1-2	TRBV20-1	.	CSANRAGSFGYTF	TGCAGTGCTAACAGGGCAGGATCATTTGGCTACACCTTC
15	few	TRBJ2-1	TRBV7-9	TRBD2	CASSLLAGGCNEQFF	TGTGCCAGCAGCTTACTAGCGGGAGGATGCAATGAGCAGTTCTTC
15	.	TRBJ2-7	TRBV9	TRBD2	CASSVGSSGLYEQYF	TGTGCCAGCAGCGTAGGGTCTAGCGGGCTCTACGAGCAGTACTTC
16	.	TRBJ2-6	TRBV11-2	.	CASIHNGASGANVLTF	TGTGCCAGCATCCACAACGGGGCATCTGGGGCCAACGTCCTGACTTTC
10	once	TRBJ1-1	TRBV29-1	.	CSGGPNEAFF	TGCAGCGGTGGACCGAATGAAGCTTTCTTT
15	few	TRBJ2-1	TRBV5-1	.	CASSSDGRSYNEQFF	TGCGCCAGCAGCTCGGACGGGCGGTCCTACAATGAGCAGTTCTTC
16	.	TRBJ2-2	TRBV4-2	.	CASSQRTGPVAGELFF	TGTGCCAGCAGCCAACGGACCGGCCCAGTCGCCGGGGAGCTGTTTTTT
14	.	TRBJ2-2	TRBV5-1	TRBD2	CACRGLASTGELFF	TGCGCCTGCCGGGGACTAGCGTCCACCGGGGAGCTGTTTTTT
17	.	TRBJ2-7	TRBV3-1	.	CASRAHLGGHPSYEQYF	TGTGCCAGCAGGGCGCATCTCGGGGGCCACCCTTCCTACGAGCAGTACTTC